A selection of T cell receptor beta chains follows, all from one sample in a study of post-analysis software for immune sequencing data. TCRdb independently ran MiXCR on the PCR reads; one entry per CDR3 protein. The profile shows over 700,000 distinct CDR3 sequences, roughly 27% of them singletons. The specimen was blood. These receptor sequences come from a girl between 5 and 17 years old with multiple sclerosis. The CDR3 runs from the conserved cysteine through the conserved F or W. Each record gives: CDR3 length, clone size, V gene, D gene, J gene, CDR3 DNA, CDR3 protein. D genes are given only for firm matches. Not every row has a clone size; where given, it reads once, few, many or a size class.

>14|NA|TRBV20-1|TRBD2|TRBJ2-1
TGCAGTGCTAGGATAGCTGGGAGGGTTCATGAGCAGTTCTTC
CSARIAGRVHEQFF
>13|many|TRBV7-2|NA|TRBJ2-5
TGTGCCAGCAGCCTGGGTAGGCAAGAGACCCAGTACTTC
CASSLGRQETQYF
>13|few|TRBV29-1|NA|TRBJ2-7
TGCAGCGTTGAAGATCATCGGGGTTACGAGCAGTACTTC
CSVEDHRGYEQYF
>15|NA|TRBV6-5|NA|TRBJ1-5
TGTGCCAGCAGTTACGACCAGTCTAGCAATCAGCCCCAGCATTTT
CASSYDQSSNQPQHF
>15|many|TRBV4-2|TRBD1|TRBJ1-2
TGTGCCAGCCTACACGGGACAGGGATTAACTATGGCTACACCTTC
CASLHGTGINYGYTF
>14|NA|TRBV6-5|TRBD2|TRBJ2-1
TGTGTCAGCAGTTACAGCGGGGTCTACAATGAGCAGTTCTTC
CVSSYSGVYNEQFF
>16|NA|TRBV20-1|NA|TRBJ2-1
TGCAGTGCTAGAGATCCAACGGGGCTGACTTACAATGAGCAGTTCTTC
CSARDPTGLTYNEQFF
>16|NA|TRBV10-3|NA|TRBJ2-2
TGTGCCATCAGGCCTGAGGGAGTGACAAACACCGGGGAGCTGTTTTTT
CAIRPEGVTNTGELFF
>16|NA|TRBV7-9|TRBD2|TRBJ2-1
TGTGCCAGCAGCTTGGGGAGCCTAGCGGTCTACAATGAGCAGTTCTTC
CASSLGSLAVYNEQFF
>14|NA|TRBV6-1|TRBD1|TRBJ2-1
TGTGCCAGCAGTGACGGACAGGGGGCTGATGAGCAGTTCTTC
CASSDGQGADEQFF
>16|few|TRBV6-1|TRBD2|TRBJ2-1
TGTGCCAGCATCCGAAGCGTCGGGACTAACTACAATGAGCAGTTCTTC
CASIRSVGTNYNEQFF
>11|few|TRBV20-1|NA|TRBJ2-7
TGCAGTGCTAGTTACATCTACGAGCAGTACTTC
CSASYIYEQYF
>11|NA|TRBV29-1|TRBD2|TRBJ2-7
TGCAGCGTTGAAGCTAGCGGCGAGCAGTACTTC
CSVEASGEQYF
>16|once|TRBV20-1|TRBD2|TRBJ2-6
TGCAGTGCTAGAGTCGCGGGAGAGGCGGGGGCCAACGTCCTGACTTTC
CSARVAGEAGANVLTF
>17|NA|TRBV6-5|NA|TRBJ2-1
TGTGCCAGCAGTTACGGGGGCAGCGGGACCGGGTGGTATGAGCAGTTCTTC
CASSYGGSGTGWYEQFF
>14|NA|TRBV7-9|NA|TRBJ1-4
TGTGCCAGCAGCCATTGGACGGGGAATGAAAAACTGTTTTTT
CASSHWTGNEKLFF
>15|many|TRBV6-5|NA|TRBJ1-2
TGTGCCAGCAGTTACTACGGTGGGGCCGGTGGTGGCTACACCTTC
CASSYYGGAGGGYTF
>12|NA|TRBV18|NA|TRBJ2-3
TGTGCCAGCTCACCAATTTCCGATACGCAGTATTTT
CASSPISDTQYF
>15|NA|TRBV2|TRBD1|TRBJ2-1
TGTGCCATCACCCTGGACAGGGTCCTAGCTCGGGAGCAGTTCTTC
CAITLDRVLAREQFF
>21|NA|TRBV18|TRBD1|TRBJ2-6
TGTGCCAGCTCACCGTACCTTTACCGGGGACAGGAATTCTCTGGGGCCAACGTCCTGACTTTC
CASSPYLYRGQEFSGANVLTF
>16|NA|TRBV5-1|TRBD1|TRBJ2-7
TGCGCCAGCAGCTTGGAGCCGGGACAGGGATGGTACGAGCAGTACTTC
CASSLEPGQGWYEQYF
>16|NA|TRBV5-1|TRBD2|TRBJ2-1
TGCGCCAGCAGCTTAACGGGAGGTCCCTCCTACAATGAGCAGTTCTTC
CASSLTGGPSYNEQFF
>16|many|TRBV27|TRBD1|TRBJ2-5
TGTGCCAGCAGCAAGTCCCCAGACAGGGTGGAGGAGACCCAGTACTTC
CASSKSPDRVEETQYF
>11|NA|TRBV7-2|NA|TRBJ1-1
TGTGCCAGCAGCAAGTACACTGAAGCTTTCTTT
CASSKYTEAFF
>11|few|TRBV29-1|NA|TRBJ1-6
TGCAGCGTTGACACCGGTGTAGCCCTCCACTTT
CSVDTGVALHF
>12|few|TRBV5-1|NA|TRBJ2-4
TGCGCCAGCTCCGGGACACTAAACATTCAGTACTTC
CASSGTLNIQYF
>15|NA|TRBV10-3|NA|TRBJ2-7
TGTGCCATCAGTGACCCCCGGACAGCCTACAATGAGCAGTACTTC
CAISDPRTAYNEQYF
>16|NA|TRBV5-1|NA|TRBJ1-4
TGCGCCAGCAGTAAGAAACCGACGGGAACTAATGAAAAACTGTTTTTT
CASSKKPTGTNEKLFF
>16|few|TRBV5-1|NA|TRBJ2-6
TGCGCCAGCAGCTTGGGGCTCCGCTCTGGGGCCAACGTCCTGACTTTC
CASSLGLRSGANVLTF
>16|NA|TRBV20-1|NA|TRBJ2-1
TGCAGTGCTAGAACGTACTCCGCTGTACCCGACAATGAGCAGTTCTTC
CSARTYSAVPDNEQFF
>15|few|TRBV7-9|NA|TRBJ2-1
TGTGCCAGCAGCGACGACTTGAGATCTTACAATGAGCAGTTCTTC
CASSDDLRSYNEQFF
>17|few|TRBV7-2|TRBD2|TRBJ2-5
TGTGCCAGCAGCCAGTCTCTAGCGGGGGTCTACCAAGAGACCCAGTACTTC
CASSQSLAGVYQETQYF
>13|few|TRBV3-1|NA|TRBJ2-5
TGTGCCAGCAGCCCCCAAGCATGGGAGACCCAGTACTTC
CASSPQAWETQYF
>13|many|TRBV7-9|NA|TRBJ1-1
TGTGCTAGCAGCTTAGGCACGAACACTGAAGCTTTCTTT
CASSLGTNTEAFF
>14|NA|TRBV6-1|NA|TRBJ1-5
TGTGCCAGCAGTGAGACTCCGGATGATCAGCCCCAGCATTTT
CASSETPDDQPQHF
>16|NA|TRBV7-9|TRBD1|TRBJ2-1
TGTGCCAGCAGCTTAGTTTCCCAGGGACAGAAGAATGAGCAGTTCTTC
CASSLVSQGQKNEQFF
>13|NA|TRBV20-1|NA|TRBJ1-1
TGCAGTGCCCTCGGGGGTTTTAGTAGTGAAGCTTTCTTT
CSALGGFSSEAFF
>15|NA|TRBV6-6|NA|TRBJ2-3
TGTGCCAGCAGTTCTCTCAAAAGGGGTACAGATACGCAGTATTTT
CASSSLKRGTDTQYF
>15|few|TRBV7-2|NA|TRBJ2-1
TGTGCCAGCAGCTTAGCGCTTGGGACATTCAATGAGCAGTTCTTC
CASSLALGTFNEQFF
>13|many|TRBV6-5|NA|TRBJ1-2
TGTGCCAGCAGTGCCTCAGGGCTTTTGGGCTACACCTTC
CASSASGLLGYTF
>15|NA|TRBV7-2|TRBD1|TRBJ2-7
TGTGCCAGCAGCTCTGAGGGGACAGCTTCCTACGAGCAGTACTTC
CASSSEGTASYEQYF
>10|NA|TRBV29-1|NA|TRBJ2-3
TGCAGCGGGCAGACAGATACGCAGTATTTT
CSGQTDTQYF
>14|few|TRBV29-1|NA|TRBJ2-7
TGCAGCGTTTTTATTGGGACGTCGGGATCCGAGCAGTACTTC
CSVFIGTSGSEQYF
>15|NA|TRBV2|NA|TRBJ1-5
TGTGCCAGCAGTGAGTGGCAGGGCGAAGATCAGCCCCAGCATTTT
CASSEWQGEDQPQHF
>16|NA|TRBV7-7|TRBD1|TRBJ2-1
TGTGCTAGCAGCCCCCGGACAGGCGGTCCCTACAATGAGCAGTTCTTC
CASSPRTGGPYNEQFF
>19|NA|TRBV11-2|TRBD2|TRBJ2-6
TGTGCCAGCAGCTTAGCGACTAGCGGGAGGTATTCTGGGGCCAACGTCCTGACTTTC
CASSLATSGRYSGANVLTF
>14|NA|TRBV10-2|NA|TRBJ2-1
TGCGCCAGCAGTGCGGCGGCAGGGAACAATGAGCAGGTCTTC
CASSAAAGNNEQVF
>16|NA|TRBV18|NA|TRBJ2-5
TGTGCCAGCTCACCACTGGGGGTGACTAGAGGAGAGACCCAGTACTTC
CASSPLGVTRGETQYF
>16|few|TRBV5-1|TRBD1|TRBJ1-5
TGCGCCAGCAGCCCAGGGGACAGGGGCGGCGATCAGCCCCAGCATTTT
CASSPGDRGGDQPQHF
>13|few|TRBV12-3/TRBV12-4|NA|TRBJ2-5
TGTGCCAGCAGTATAGTCATCCAAGAGACCCAGTACTTC
CASSIVIQETQYF
>15|many|TRBV7-2|NA|TRBJ2-1
TGTGCCAGCAGCTTAGCCCAGGGGACCTACAATGAGCAGTTCTTC
CASSLAQGTYNEQFF
>14|NA|TRBV25-1|TRBD1|TRBJ1-2
TGTGCCAGCAGTCGGACAGGAGCGGTGGACGGCTACACCTTC
CASSRTGAVDGYTF
>14|NA|TRBV6-4|NA|TRBJ2-1
TGTGCCAGCAGTGACGTCCCTGGGCTGGGTGAGCAGTTCTTC
CASSDVPGLGEQFF
>15|few|TRBV7-2|TRBD1|TRBJ2-7
TGTGCCAGCAGCTTTAGCAGGGGGCGCGTCAACGAGCAGTACTTC
CASSFSRGRVNEQYF
>12|few|TRBV7-2|NA|TRBJ2-5
TGTGCCAGCAGCATCGATGGGGGGACCCAGTACTTC
CASSIDGGTQYF